The next 8 T cell receptor beta chains were all read from a single sample in a study of blood T cell repertoires in COVID-19. Data came from immunoSEQ multiplex PCR; TCRdb stores just in-frame clones and leaves some out. The sample has about 220,000 clones; 75% to 90% are singletons. Sequencing input: peripheral blood. The receptors here all came from a woman aged 30 to 39 who had recovered from COVID-19.

The J gene is TRBJ2-2, the V gene TRBV25-1, with 8 nucleotides matching TRBD1. Germline V gene data show CDR1 as MGHDK and CDR2 as SYGVNS. The junction had 5 bases not matched to a gene; V was cut back by 4 bases and J by 7 bases. The CDR3 runs 14 residues. Here the CDR3 DNA reads TGTGCCAGCAGTGTTTCCAGGGGGCACGGGGAGCTGTTTTTT. This encodes CASSVSRGHGELFF.

V usage is TRBV5-5 and J usage is TRBJ2-3; 9 nucleotides agree with TRBD1. The CDR3 is made up of 20 amino acids. Germline CDR1 reads SGHKS; CDR2 reads YYEKEE (reference sequence). V dropped 4 bases and J dropped 1; count of bases not matched to a gene: 19. In nucleotides, the CDR3 is TGTGCCAGCAGCAAACAGGGACAGGGAGGTCTCGGGTTCGGCACAGATACGCAGTATTTT. It translates to CASSKQGQGGLGFGTDTQYF.

This rearrangement joins TRBV7-2 to TRBJ1-2; D not resolved. V was cut by 3 bases and J by 6 bases, with 14 bases left in between. Per the germline V gene, CDR1 is SGHTA and CDR2 is FQGNSA. The CDR3 runs 14 residues. This CDR3 reads CASSFRDVRDGYTF. The CDR3 DNA reads TGTGCCAGCAGCTTTCGGGATGTACGCGATGGCTACACCTTC.

V usage is TRBV5-4 and J usage is TRBJ2-5; weak D call: TRBD1 (6 bases). Trimming removed 2 bases from V and 8 bases from J, with 16 bases in between. This CDR3 has 14 amino acids. Germline values: CDR1 SGHNT, CDR2 YYREEE (reference sequence). The CDR3 region is CASSFIATGATQYF. CDR3 nucleotide sequence: TGTGCCAGCAGCTTCATAGCGACAGGAGCTACCCAGTACTTC.

The chain links TRBV9 to TRBJ1-2; maybe TRBD1 (6 bases). From germline, CDR1 is SGDLS and CDR2 YYNGEE. The CDR3 sequence is 15 residues long. Between the trimmed V and J ends, which lost 4 bases and 0 bases, there was a span of 13 bases. The chain's CDR3 is CASSPGGAANYGYTF. CDR3 bases: TGTGCCAGCAGCCCGGGGGGGGCCGCTAACTATGGCTACACCTTC.

This clone was recorded a few times. The rearrangement uses TRBV27 and TRBJ2-3, with a tentative D call TRBD1 (5 bases). The CDR3 totals 15 residues. V lost 8 bases, J lost 2 bases, and 17 bases lay in between. Germline V gene lookup returns CDR1 MNHEY and CDR2 SMNVEV (reference sequence). The CDR3 region is CASRQGLGPTDTQYF. For the CDR3, the DNA is TGTGCCAGCCGTCAGGGTCTTGGCCCCACAGATACGCAGTATTTT.

This clone has a handful of counts. This chain uses TRBV9 with TRBJ1-6; TRBD1 agrees at 7 bases. This CDR3 is 15 amino acids long. CDR1 and CDR2 (germline): SGDLS, YYNGEE. Germline trimming cut 0 bases from V and 7 bases from J; bases unmatched to any gene: 4. As DNA, the CDR3 is TGTGCCAGCAGCGTAGGGACAGGACCCAATTCACCCCTCCACTTT. It yields the protein CASSVGTGPNSPLHF.

This clone was counted between two and nine times. This chain links TRBV13 with TRBJ2-2, with 13 nucleotides matching TRBD2. V shed 4 bases, J shed 5 bases, and the junction held 7 bases outside the gene matches. The CDR3 has 17 residues. Germline CDR1 is PRHDT and CDR2 is FYEKMQ (reference sequence). CDR3 nucleotide sequence: TGTGCCAGCAGCTCTTCGACTAGCGGGGGGTTAACCGGGGAGCTGTTTTTT. This gives the protein CASSSSTSGGLTGELFF. Full variable domain (rest looked up from reference TRBV13 and TRBJ2-2): AAGVIQSPRHLIKEKRETATLKCYPIPRHDTVYWYQQGPGQDPQFLISFYEKMQSDKGSIPDRFSAQQFSDYHSELNMSSLELGDSALYFCASSSSTSGGLTGELFFGEGSRLTVL.